These 18 T cell receptor beta chains share one sample of origin, sequenced in a study of T cell clones after liver transplantation. Data came from immunoSEQ multiplex PCR; TCRdb stores just in-frame clones and leaves some out. The sample gives 9,000 to 10,000 clones, 72% of which show up once; about a fifth is in the top ten. The sample was CD8+ T cells from blood, taken at the roughly 16-month timepoint. These receptors all stem from a human patient who received a liver transplant. Some T cells may be supplied by the graft donor.

Notes on this clone: Other DNA sequences in the sample encode the same CDR3. The chain carries TRBV19 and TRBJ1-1; D perhaps matches TRBD1 (5 bases). CDR3 size: 20 residues. Per germline, CDR1 LNHDA and CDR2 SQIVND (reference sequence). Trimming removed 3 bases from V and 3 bases from J, with 29 bases in between. The CDR3 is CASSIGGYGENGAGDTEAFF. The CDR3 nucleotides read TGTGCCAGTAGTATCGGGGGGTACGGGGAGAACGGGGCGGGGGACACTGAAGCTTTCTTT.

This clone was seen only a few times. V is TRBV4-1 and J is TRBJ1-5; D gene ambiguous. Germline V gene data show CDR1 as MGHRA and CDR2 as YSYEKL. The CDR3 is made up of 15 amino acids. The V gene lost 0 bases and the J gene lost 1 base, with 7 bases spanning the gap. Here the CDR3 reads CASSQEAQSNQPQHF. The DNA of the CDR3 is TGCGCCAGCAGCCAAGAGGCACAAAGCAATCAGCCCCAGCATTTT.

V is TRBV13 and J is TRBJ1-1; no reliable D call. Germline lookup yields CDR1 PRHDT and CDR2 FYEKMQ (reference sequence). V dropped 0 bases and J dropped 1 base, with 6 bases sitting between them. The CDR3 is 14 amino acids. CDR3 sequence (DNA): TGTGCCAGCAGCTTAGGACACACGAACACTGAAGCTTTCTTT. Translating gives CASSLGHTNTEAFF. The complete variable domain, with remaining parts taken from reference TRBV13 and TRBJ1-1, reads AAGVIQSPRHLIKEKRETATLKCYPIPRHDTVYWYQQGPGQDPQFLISFYEKMQSDKGSIPDRFSAQQFSDYHSELNMSSLELGDSALYFCASSLGHTNTEAFFGQGTRLTVV.

The rearrangement uses TRBV25-1 and TRBJ2-5; D is possibly TRBD2 (6 bases). The CDR3 length is 15 residues. The ends were cut back, 1 base at V and 5 bases at J, with 14 bases in the middle. Germline V gene data show CDR1 as MGHDK and CDR2 as SYGVNS. CDR3 sequence (DNA): TGTGCCAGCAGTGAATTAGGAGGGTCCGGGGAGACCCAGTACTTC. This sequence encodes CASSELGGSGETQYF.

This rearrangement joins TRBV9 to TRBJ1-1; possibly TRBD1 for D (6 bases). Trimming left V 4 bases short and J 5 bases short, with 15 bases between. This CDR3 comprises 14 residues. The germline V gene has CDR1 SGDLS and CDR2 YYNGEE. CDR3 nucleotides: TGTGCCAGCAGCCCTACCCGGGACACAACTGAAGCTTTCTTT. It specifies CASSPTRDTTEAFF.

This chain connects TRBV18 to TRBJ2-1, with no clear D. The germline V and J ends were trimmed by 0 bases and 3 bases, with 9 bases remaining between them. This CDR3 spans 15 amino acids. Per the germline V gene, CDR1 is KGHSH and CDR2 is LQKENI. CDR3 sequence reads: CASSPPATGYNEQFF. DNA for the CDR3: TGTGCCAGCTCACCACCGGCGACCGGCTACAATGAGCAGTTCTTC.

The chain joins TRBV19 to TRBJ1-1; D not resolved. The CDR3 extends over 19 amino acids. V shed 3 bases and J shed 0 bases, with 23 bases lying between them. Germline lookup yields CDR1 LNHDA and CDR2 SQIVND (reference sequence). CDR3 in amino acids: CASSIGLKGRRDMNTEAFF. The CDR3 nucleotides read TGTGCCAGTAGTATTGGTCTTAAAGGCAGGCGCGACATGAACACTGAAGCTTTCTTT. Full variable domain (missing parts from reference TRBV19 and TRBJ1-1): DGGITQSPKYLFRKEGQNVTLSCEQNLNHDAMYWYRQDPGQGLRLIYYSQIVNDFQKGDIAEGYSVSREKKESFPLTVTSAQKNPTAFYLCASSIGLKGRRDMNTEAFFGQGTRLTVV.

The chain couples TRBV18 to TRBJ2-5; 9 bases line up with TRBD2. The ends lost 6 bases at V and 2 bases at J; junction bases unmatched: 7. The CDR3 loop spans 15 amino acids. Germline V lookup: CDR1 KGHSH, CDR2 LQKENI. The CDR3 spells CASSREREAQETQYF. DNA for the CDR3: TGTGCCAGCTCTCGAGAGCGGGAGGCTCAAGAGACCCAGTACTTC.

The chain joins TRBV12-5 to TRBJ2-3; TRBD1 matches 7 bases. The CDR3 is 15 residues long. Losses at the gene ends were 1 base for V and 2 bases for J; bases not matched to a gene: 3. Germline loops: CDR1 LGHNT, CDR2 FRNRAP. The CDR3 spells CASGLAQGTTDTQYF. The CDR3, as DNA: TGTGCTAGTGGTTTGGCACAGGGGACCACAGATACGCAGTATTTT.

This sequence joins TRBV7-9 and TRBJ1-3; unclear D gene. Per the germline V gene, CDR1 is SEHNR and CDR2 is FQNEAQ (reference sequence). Trimming left V 3 bases short and J 0 bases short, with 9 bases between. The CDR3 is 15 amino acids. This CDR3 is CASSFFGDSGNTIYF. DNA of the CDR3: TGTGCCAGCAGCTTTTTCGGGGACTCTGGAAACACCATATATTTT.

The chain joins TRBV10-3 to TRBJ2-3, with D unclear. Germline V gives CDR1 ENHRY, CDR2 SYGVKD. With 4 bases removed from V and 2 bases from J, the gap between germline ends came to 7 bases. The CDR3 has 13 residues. The CDR3 loop reads CAISVGTTDTQYF. Here the CDR3 DNA reads TGTGCCATCAGTGTGGGCACCACAGATACGCAGTATTTT.

In its sample, this clone is medium-sized. The chain is built from TRBV4-1 and TRBJ2-2; TRBD1 agrees at 11 bases. This CDR3 region has 15 residues. The V segment lost 3 bases and the J segment 6 bases; nucleotides outside the gene matches: 3. The germline V gene encodes CDR1 MGHRA and CDR2 YSYEKL. For the CDR3, the DNA is TGCGCCAGCAGCCACGGACAGGGGGCTCCCGGGGAGCTGTTTTTT. It codes for CASSHGQGAPGELFF.

This chain links TRBV28 with TRBJ2-3, with D perhaps matching TRBD2 (6 bases). The CDR3 runs 16 residues. Germline CDR1 reads MDHEN; CDR2 reads SYDVKM. Trimming took off 5 bases at V and 2 bases at J, with 17 bases between the two ends. The CDR3 nucleotides read TGTGCCAGCAGTCCCCGGGACTCTGAGGCCACAGATACGCAGTATTTT. Amino acids: CASSPRDSEATDTQYF.

The V gene is TRBV7-2, the J gene TRBJ2-7; 8 bases agree with TRBD2. This CDR3 spans 15 amino acids. V shed 5 bases and J 7 bases; nucleotides not matched to a gene: 13. Germline-derived CDR1 and CDR2 are SGHTA and FQGNSA. The CDR3 here is CASSLPWRGVGEQYF. In DNA, the CDR3 is TGTGCCAGCAGCCTCCCCTGGCGGGGGGTGGGTGAGCAGTACTTC.

For this clone: Other DNA sequences within the sample encode an identical CDR3. The genes are TRBV28 and TRBJ2-3; D is uncertain. Germline V gene sequence: CDR1 MDHEN, CDR2 SYDVKM. The CDR3 is 14 residues long. V gave up 2 bases and J gave up 2 bases, with 8 bases separating them. CDR3 coding DNA: TGTGCCAGCAGTTTAAGTGGTACCACAGATACGCAGTATTTT. Protein product: CASSLSGTTDTQYF. Combining the CDR3 with reference TRBV28 and TRBJ2-3 gives the whole variable domain DVKVTQSSRYLVKRTGEKVFLECVQDMDHENMFWYRQDPGLGLRLIYFSYDVKMKEKGDIPEGYSVSREKKERFSLILESASTNQTSMYLCASSLSGTTDTQYFGPGTRLTVL.

The chain recombines TRBV28 with TRBJ1-1, with 8 bases matching TRBD1. V trimming: 4 bases; J trimming: 0 bases; junction bases outside the gene matches: 1. Germline loops: CDR1 MDHEN, CDR2 SYDVKM. The CDR3 runs to 14 residues. The CDR3 sequence is CASSYRGLNTEAFF. The CDR3 nucleotides are TGTGCCAGCAGTTACAGGGGGTTGAACACTGAAGCTTTCTTT. Looking up the rest from reference TRBV28 and TRBJ1-1 gives the full variable domain: DVKVTQSSRYLVKRTGEKVFLECVQDMDHENMFWYRQDPGLGLRLIYFSYDVKMKEKGDIPEGYSVSREKKERFSLILESASTNQTSMYLCASSYRGLNTEAFFGQGTRLTVV.

The J gene is TRBJ2-1, the V gene TRBV13, with a tentative D call TRBD2 (6 bases). The germline CDR1 and CDR2 sequences are PRHDT and FYEKMQ (reference sequence). V shed 5 bases and J shed 0 bases, with 14 bases lying between them. There are 16 residues in the CDR3. CDR3 sequence reads: CASSTGEASSYNEQFF. DNA of the CDR3: TGTGCCAGCAGCACGGGGGAGGCGAGCTCCTACAATGAGCAGTTCTTC.

The chain uses TRBV4-1 and TRBJ2-7; tentative D call: TRBD2 (7 bases). Trimming shortened V by 0 bases and J by 5 bases, and 11 bases separated the two germline ends. Germline assignment: CDR1 MGHRA and CDR2 YSYEKL. The CDR3 is 14 residues long. The CDR3: CASSQDRGGNEQYF. The CDR3, as DNA: TGCGCCAGCAGCCAAGATAGGGGGGGCAACGAGCAGTACTTC.